The 18 T cell receptor beta chains in this list originate from one sample, sequenced in a study of cytomegalovirus exposure and HLA in healthy donors. Vbeta (60) and Jbeta (13) primers were used in the PCR. Libraries were prepared by immunoSEQ multiplex PCR; TCRdb keeps only in-frame clonotypes and omits some of them. The data show more than 150,000 clones, 65% to 85% seen once. Sequencing was carried out using PBMCs. All receptors come from a girl aged 10-17 years in good health and CMV-seropositive.

The rearrangement links TRBV30 to TRBJ2-5, with TRBD2 matching over 8 bases. The ends lost 1 base at V and 6 bases at J; junction bases unmatched: 16. Germline CDR1 is GTSNPN and CDR2 is SVGIG (reference sequence). CDR3 length: 17 amino acids. Here the CDR3 DNA reads TGTGCCTGGAGTGCCCAACGGACTAGCTTGAGTGCAAAGACCCAGTACTTC. Protein: CAWSAQRTSLSAKTQYF. The full variable domain, completed using reference TRBV30 and TRBJ2-5, is SQTIHQWPATLVQPVGSPLSLECTVEGTSNPNLYWYRQAAGRGLQLLFYSVGIGQISSEVPQNLSASRPQDRQFILSSKKLLLSDSGFYLCAWSAQRTSLSAKTQYFGPGTRLLVL.

CDR3 nucleotide sequence: TGTGCCAGCAGTTTACCGAGGGAAGTCACAGATACGCAGTATTTT. Its translation is CASSLPREVTDTQYF. V usage is TRBV27 and J usage is TRBJ2-3, with TRBD2 as a possible D gene (5 bases). The CDR3 extends over 15 amino acids. V lost 2 bases and J lost 2, with 11 bases in between. Germline CDR1 is MNHEY and CDR2 is SMNVEV (reference sequence).

This sequence joins TRBV6-5 and TRBJ1-5; D is perhaps TRBD1 (6 bases). V was pared by 6 bases and J by 2 bases, with 14 bases between. This CDR3 spans 15 amino acids. The germline V gene encodes CDR1 MNHEY and CDR2 SVGAGI. The CDR3 DNA sequence: TGTGCCAGCAGCATACAGGGTACGGGCAATCAGCCCCAGCATTTT. Translated, it gives CASSIQGTGNQPQHF.

The chain recombines TRBV7-9 with TRBJ2-6; 11 bases map to TRBD2. The V gene's germline CDR1 is SEHNR and CDR2 FQNEAQ (reference sequence). This CDR3 has 19 residues. The ends lost 4 bases at V and 1 base at J; junction bases unmatched: 9. CDR3 amino acids: CASSSRKGTSGSGANVLTF. The CDR3 coding sequence is TGTGCCAGCAGCTCCCGTAAGGGGACTAGCGGTTCTGGGGCCAACGTCCTGACTTTC. The full variable domain, rest sourced from reference TRBV7-9 and TRBJ2-6, is DTGVSQNPRHKITKRGQNVTFRCDPISEHNRLYWYRQTLGQGPEFLTYFQNEAQLEKSRLLSDRFSAERPKGSFSTLEIQRTEQGDSAMYLCASSSRKGTSGSGANVLTFGAGSRLTVL.

The chain joins TRBV5-1 to TRBJ2-7; 7 nucleotides line up with TRBD1. The V gene end was trimmed by 1 base and the J gene end by 5 bases; junction bases not matched to a gene: 3. The CDR3 runs 13 residues. CDR1 is SGHRS, CDR2 YFSETQ, per germline. The chain's CDR3 is CASSLRGLDEQYF. The CDR3 DNA sequence: TGCGCCAGCAGCTTGAGGGGGCTGGACGAGCAGTACTTC.

This clone was counted a few times. V usage is TRBV18 and J usage is TRBJ1-4; D might be TRBD1 (5 bases). V was cut by 5 bases and J by 5 bases, with 9 bases left in between. Germline CDR1 KGHSH, CDR2 LQKENI. The CDR3 extends over 13 amino acids. The CDR3 spells CASSNQGNEKLFF. In nucleotides, the CDR3 is TGTGCCAGCTCAAACCAGGGAAATGAAAAACTGTTTTTT.

CDR3 nucleotides: TGTGCCAGCGGGGGGAATGAGCAGTTCTTC. Translation: CASGGNEQFF. V usage is TRBV9 and J usage is TRBJ2-1; a weak D match, TRBD2 (6 bases). The length of the CDR3 is 10 residues. The germline V and J ends were trimmed by 7 bases and 7 bases, with 6 bases remaining between them. Germline CDR1 SGDLS, CDR2 YYNGEE.

The chain is built from TRBV4-3 and TRBJ1-2, with D tentatively TRBD1 (6 bases). Germline assignment: CDR1 LGHNA and CDR2 YSLEER. CDR3 length equals 15 residues. Trimming stripped 0 bases from V and 5 bases from J, with 13 bases between. In nucleotides, the CDR3 is TGCGCCAGCAGCCAAGAGGGGGGGACACCGTATGGCTACACCTTC. Translated, it gives CASSQEGGTPYGYTF.

The chain joins TRBV5-1 to TRBJ1-2; unclear D gene. Germline V gene sequence: CDR1 SGHRS, CDR2 YFSETQ. V lost 4 bases to trimming and J lost 4 bases, with 14 bases between them. The CDR3 extends over 14 amino acids. The CDR3 loop is CASSNDWGGYGYTF. For the CDR3, the DNA is TGCGCCAGCAGCAATGACTGGGGAGGCTATGGCTACACCTTC.

This clone appeared a few times. V usage is TRBV6-1 and J usage is TRBJ1-2, with 8 bases fitting TRBD1. Trimming took 2 bases from V and 6 from J; bases not matched to a gene: 17. The CDR3 is 18 amino acids. CDR1 is MNHNS and CDR2 is SASEGT in the germline V gene. CDR3 amino acids: CASSETPSAGGSRNGYTF. The CDR3 nucleotides are TGTGCCAGCAGTGAAACCCCTTCGGCAGGGGGCTCGAGGAATGGCTACACCTTC.

This clone has more than one count but fewer than ten. This chain's CDR3 is CASSDSSQGAQYF. In DNA form, the CDR3 reads TGTGCCAGCAGTGACTCGAGTCAGGGGGCGCAGTATTTT. This sequence joins TRBV6-4 and TRBJ2-3; 7 nucleotides line up with TRBD1. The CDR3 has 13 residues. Germline V CDR1 and CDR2: MRHNA, SNTAGT. V gave up 0 bases and J gave up 10 bases; unmatched junction bases: 4.

V gene TRBV7-6 combines with J gene TRBJ2-7, with 7 nucleotides matching TRBD2. This CDR3 is 14 amino acids long. The J segment lost 3 bases and the V segment lost 0 bases, leaving 2 bases of the junction unmatched. Germline CDR1 is SGHVS and CDR2 is FNYEAQ. CDR3 loop: CASSLASGNYEQYF. Here the CDR3 DNA reads TGTGCCAGCAGCTTAGCCAGCGGGAACTACGAGCAGTACTTC.

This chain links TRBV27 with TRBJ2-5, with D maybe TRBD1 (6 bases). Germline-derived CDR1 and CDR2 are MNHEY and SMNVEV (reference sequence). This CDR3 spans 13 amino acids. V was cut by 6 bases and J by 5 bases, with 13 bases left in between. CDR3 loop: CASRHRVLETQYF. In DNA form, the CDR3 reads TGTGCCAGCAGGCACAGGGTATTGGAGACCCAGTACTTC.

The rearrangement links TRBV7-2 to TRBJ1-3; weak D call: TRBD1 (5 bases). The germline V and J ends were trimmed by 5 bases and 0 bases, with 11 bases remaining between them. This CDR3 comprises 15 residues. Per the germline V gene, CDR1 is SGHTA and CDR2 is FQGNSA. For the CDR3, the DNA is TGTGCCAGCAGCGTCATACAGGTCTCTGGAAACACCATATATTTT. Its protein product is CASSVIQVSGNTIYF.

This clone was counted only a few times. The rearrangement links TRBV30 to TRBJ2-1; 12 bases agree with TRBD2. This CDR3 region has 15 residues. Germline CDR1 and CDR2: GTSNPN and SVGIG (reference sequence). The junction had 7 bases not matched to a gene; V was cut back by 5 bases and J by 5 bases. The chain's CDR3 is CAWPDGTSGHNEQFF. Written as DNA, the CDR3 is TGTGCCTGGCCTGATGGGACTAGCGGGCACAATGAGCAGTTCTTC.

The CDR3 region has the DNA TGTGCCAGCAGCGTCAGTACAGGGGTCACCGGGGAGCTGTTTTTT. It translates to CASSVSTGVTGELFF. The chain carries TRBV9 and TRBJ2-2; TRBD1 matches at 7 bases. Trimming removed 2 bases from V and 4 bases from J; junction bases left unmatched: 5. The CDR3 extends over 15 amino acids. CDR1 SGDLS and CDR2 YYNGEE come from the germline V gene.

The chain carries TRBV18 and TRBJ1-1, with 7 positions matching TRBD1. The CDR3 totals 15 residues. Per the germline V gene, CDR1 is KGHSH and CDR2 is LQKENI. Unmatched junction bases numbered 9, after V lost 6 bases and J lost 2 bases. The CDR3 here is CASSPWGQINTEAFF. Here the CDR3 DNA reads TGTGCCAGCTCCCCTTGGGGACAGATTAACACTGAAGCTTTCTTT.

The rearrangement uses TRBV29-1 and TRBJ2-7, with TRBD1 matching over 9 bases. This CDR3 region has 14 residues. Germline V CDR1 and CDR2: SQVTM, ANQGSEA. The trim removed 4 bases at V and 4 bases at J, leaving 8 bases unmatched. The chain's CDR3 is CSVGFYDRGYEQYF. The CDR3, as DNA: TGCAGCGTTGGATTCTACGACAGGGGGTACGAGCAGTACTTC.